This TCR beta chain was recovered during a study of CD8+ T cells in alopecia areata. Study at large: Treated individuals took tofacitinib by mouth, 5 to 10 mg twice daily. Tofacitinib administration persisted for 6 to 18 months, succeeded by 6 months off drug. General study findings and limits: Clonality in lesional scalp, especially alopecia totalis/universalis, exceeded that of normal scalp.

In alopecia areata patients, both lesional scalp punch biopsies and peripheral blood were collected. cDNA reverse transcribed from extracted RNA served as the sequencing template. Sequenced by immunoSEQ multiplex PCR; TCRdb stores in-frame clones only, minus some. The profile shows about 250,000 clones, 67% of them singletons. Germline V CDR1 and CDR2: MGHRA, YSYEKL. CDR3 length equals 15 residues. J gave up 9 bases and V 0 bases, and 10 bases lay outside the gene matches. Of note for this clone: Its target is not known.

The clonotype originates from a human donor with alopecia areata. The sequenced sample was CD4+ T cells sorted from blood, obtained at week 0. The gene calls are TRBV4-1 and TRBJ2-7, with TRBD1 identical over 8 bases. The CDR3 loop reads CASSQEPGQGTSQYF. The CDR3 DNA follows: TGCGCCAGCAGCCAAGAGCCCGGACAGGGAACATCGCAGTACTTC.